This entry lists 21 T cell receptor beta chains sequenced from one sample in a study of blood T cell repertoires in COVID-19. Assay used: immunoSEQ multiplex PCR; TCRdb lists only in-frame clones, some missing. The data contain roughly 76,000 clones, about nine tenths of them singletons. Sequencing used peripheral blood. All receptors come from a woman aged 18-35 years with acute or convalescent COVID-19.

This chain connects TRBV5-6 to TRBJ1-3; D gene unclear. The CDR3 extends over 13 amino acids. Germline V gene lookup returns CDR1 SGHDT and CDR2 YYEEEE. V lost 3 bases to trimming and J lost 4 bases, with 8 bases between them. Here the CDR3 DNA reads TGTGCCAGCAGCTACCAACAGGGAAACACCATATATTTT. This sequence encodes CASSYQQGNTIYF. Full variable domain (outside the CDR3, taken from reference TRBV5-6 and TRBJ1-3): DAGVTQSPTHLIKTRGQQVTLRCSPKSGHDTVSWYQQALGQGPQFIFQYYEEEERQRGNFPDRFSGHQFPNYSSELNVNALLLGDSALYLCASSYQQGNTIYFGEGSWLTVV.

V gene TRBV3-1 (or the pseudogene TRBV3-2) combines with J gene TRBJ1-3; D remains unclear. This CDR3 spans 14 amino acids. Trimming removed 4 bases from V and 4 bases from J, with 11 bases in between. Germline assignment: CDR1 LGHDT and CDR2 YNNKEL (reference sequence). CDR3 in DNA: TGTGCCAGCAGCCCTCGGGTGTACGGAAACACCATATATTTT. Translating gives CASSPRVYGNTIYF.

V gene TRBV11-2 combines with J gene TRBJ1-2; 8 nucleotides agree with TRBD1. This CDR3 contains 16 residues. V trimming: 4 bases; J trimming: 0 bases; junction bases outside the gene matches: 7. CDR1 is SGHAT, CDR2 FQNNGV, per germline. In DNA form, the CDR3 reads TGTGCCAGCAGCTACATCGACAGGGGAACTAACTATGGCTACACCTTC. This translates into CASSYIDRGTNYGYTF.

The count of this clone is one. V is TRBV6-2 or TRBV6-3 and J is TRBJ2-1; TRBD2 agrees at 14 bases. The CDR3 has 18 amino acids. The V gene's germline CDR1 is MNHEY and CDR2 SVGEGT. The V segment lost 2 bases and the J segment 3 bases; nucleotides outside the gene matches: 6. The CDR3 loop is CASSYLGTSGSIYNEQFF. The CDR3 DNA reads TGTGCCAGCAGTTACCTCGGGACTAGCGGGAGTATCTACAATGAGCAGTTCTTC.

This sequence joins TRBV5-1 and TRBJ1-1; D might be TRBD1 (5 bases). Trimming cost V 0 bases and J 1 base, with 7 bases left between them. The germline CDR1 and CDR2 sequences are SGHRS and YFSETQ. The CDR3 is 14 residues long. The CDR3 nucleotides are TGCGCCAGCAGCTTGGGGGGCTCGAACACTGAAGCTTTCTTT. It yields the protein CASSLGGSNTEAFF.

This clone was detected only once. The gene calls are TRBV6-4 and TRBJ2-1, with 9 bases that match TRBD2. CDR3 length: 16 amino acids. Looked up from germline, CDR1 is MRHNA and CDR2 is SNTAGT. J was trimmed by 4 bases and V by 0 bases; bases with no gene match: 4. CDR3 sequence: CASSDSLAGPYNEQFF. The CDR3 DNA follows: TGTGCCAGCAGTGACTCGCTAGCGGGACCTTACAATGAGCAGTTCTTC.

The chain's CDR3 is CASSYRGGLETQYF. The CDR3 coding sequence is TGTGCCAGCAGCTACAGGGGGGGGTTAGAGACCCAGTACTTC. This chain uses TRBV11-2 with TRBJ2-5; possible D gene TRBD1, 8 bases. The CDR3 has 14 amino acids. V shed 4 bases and J shed 4 bases, with 13 bases lying between them. Germline values: CDR1 SGHAT, CDR2 FQNNGV.

V is TRBV5-6 and J is TRBJ2-1; 14 nucleotides line up with TRBD2. This CDR3 is built from 18 residues. V lost 1 base to trimming and J lost 4 bases; unmatched junction nucleotides: 7. The germline V gene encodes CDR1 SGHDT and CDR2 YYEEEE. CDR3 sequence: CASSLRLAGGRLYNEQFF. CDR3 DNA: TGTGCCAGCAGCTTGAGACTAGCGGGGGGGCGTTTATACAATGAGCAGTTCTTC.

The chain couples TRBV15 to TRBJ2-1; 10 nucleotides match TRBD1. Germline CDR1 is LNHNV and CDR2 is YYDKDF (reference sequence). The V and J ends lost 0 bases and 0 bases, in that order; junction bases with no gene match: 11. The CDR3 contains 20 residues. CDR3 sequence: CATSRDSGTGEWISYNEQFF. The DNA of the CDR3 is TGTGCCACCAGCAGAGATTCGGGGACAGGGGAATGGATCTCCTACAATGAGCAGTTCTTC.

The chain couples TRBV12-5 to TRBJ1-5; 7 bases align to TRBD1. There are 16 residues in the CDR3. Germline-derived CDR1 and CDR2 are LGHNT and FRNRAP. The trim removed 2 bases at V and 5 bases at J, leaving 9 bases unmatched. This CDR3 reads CASGLLSGGLDQPQHF. In DNA, the CDR3 is TGTGCTAGTGGTTTGTTGTCAGGGGGGTTAGATCAGCCCCAGCATTTT.

For this clone: Other DNA variants within this sample encode the same CDR3. This chain connects TRBV4-1 to TRBJ2-6, with D unresolved. V gave up 0 bases and J gave up 0 bases, with 3 bases separating them. The CDR3 is made up of 15 amino acids. In germline, CDR1 is MGHRA, CDR2 YSYEKL. The CDR3 sequence is CASSQDSSGANVLTF. DNA for the CDR3: TGCGCCAGCAGCCAAGACAGCTCTGGGGCCAACGTCCTGACTTTC.

The genes are TRBV7-6 and TRBJ2-3, with D possibly TRBD1 on 6 matching bases. The CDR3 loop spans 15 amino acids. V gave up 0 bases and J gave up 0 bases, with 7 bases separating them. Per the germline V gene, CDR1 is SGHVS and CDR2 is FNYEAQ. CDR3 nucleotides: TGTGCCAGCAGCTTAGCGACAGGAAGCACAGATACGCAGTATTTT. It specifies CASSLATGSTDTQYF.

Only one count was recorded for this clone. The chain combines TRBV12-3 or TRBV12-4 with TRBJ2-5, with unresolved D. CDR3 length: 13 residues. With 3 bases removed from V and 5 bases from J, the gap between germline ends came to 10 bases. The CDR3 loop is CASSFAAGETQYF. The DNA for the CDR3 is TGTGCCAGCAGTTTCGCCGCCGGGGAGACCCAGTACTTC.

The V gene is TRBV2, the J gene TRBJ1-4, with TRBD1 identical over 8 bases. Germline CDR1 SNHLY, CDR2 FYNNEI. The CDR3 sequence is 16 residues long. V shed 6 bases and J 3 bases; nucleotides not matched to a gene: 9. As DNA, the CDR3 is TGTGCCAGCAGACCACTTCAGGGGGCCGCTAATGAAAAACTGTTTTTT. As protein: CASRPLQGAANEKLFF.

The chain links TRBV3-1 (or the pseudogene TRBV3-2) to TRBJ1-1; 8 bases fit TRBD1. Trimming at V came to 4 bases and at J to 4 bases, leaving 8 bases not matched to a gene. This CDR3 is 15 amino acids long. Per germline, CDR1 LGHDT and CDR2 YNNKEL (reference sequence). In DNA, the CDR3 is TGTGCCAGCAGCCGATTAAAGACAGGGGCCACTGAAGCTTTCTTT. It is translated as CASSRLKTGATEAFF.

The count of this clone is one. The chain recombines TRBV20-1 with TRBJ2-6, with D perhaps TRBD1 (5 bases). CDR1 is DFQATT, CDR2 SNEGSKA, per germline (reference sequence). Trimming shortened V by 3 bases and J by 0 bases, and 15 bases separated the two germline ends. This CDR3 contains 17 residues. In nucleotides, the CDR3 is TGCAGTGCTAGTGCTGGGGCCCTCCGCTCTGGGGCCAACGTCCTGACTTTC. Protein product: CSASAGALRSGANVLTF.

V usage is TRBV6-1 and J usage is TRBJ2-1; 8 bases agree with TRBD1. This CDR3 is 17 amino acids long. Germline V lookup: CDR1 MNHNS, CDR2 SASEGT. Trimming removed 2 bases from V and 0 bases from J; junction bases left unmatched: 6. The CDR3 spells CASSELGQGYSYNEQFF. The CDR3 coding sequence is TGTGCCAGCAGTGAACTAGGACAGGGATACTCCTACAATGAGCAGTTCTTC.

This clone has just one count. Here the CDR3 DNA reads TGTGCCTGGAGTGTAAGAGCAGGCAACACAGATACGCAGTATTTT. It is translated as CAWSVRAGNTDTQYF. This chain joins TRBV30 and TRBJ2-3; D unresolved. Trimming took 0 bases from V and 2 from J, leaving 12 bases between them. The CDR3 totals 15 residues. Per germline, CDR1 GTSNPN and CDR2 SVGIG (reference sequence).

The chain combines TRBV18 with TRBJ1-4, with D possibly being TRBD1 (6 bases). V was cut by 4 bases and J by 5 bases, with 26 bases left in between. This CDR3 spans 19 amino acids. CDR1 KGHSH and CDR2 LQKENI come from the germline V gene. CDR3: CASSRIVGNRDMGNEKLFF. CDR3 DNA: TGTGCCAGCTCACGAATCGTGGGGAACCGGGACATGGGGAATGAAAAACTGTTTTTT.

V and J are TRBV2 and TRBJ1-3; a possible D gene is TRBD1 (6 bases). The germline gives CDR1 SNHLY, CDR2 FYNNEI. The CDR3 totals 18 residues. V dropped 9 bases and J dropped 0 bases, with 24 bases sitting between them. The CDR3, as DNA: TGTGCCAGTTCAAGCACAGGGCGAACTTACACCTCTGGAAACACCATATATTTT. Protein: CASSSTGRTYTSGNTIYF.

The gene calls are TRBV18 and TRBJ1-1, with D perhaps matching TRBD1 (6 bases). CDR1 KGHSH and CDR2 LQKENI come from the germline V gene. Trimming removed 3 bases at V and 3 bases at J, with 20 bases between. The CDR3 spans 17 residues. The CDR3 DNA follows: TGTGCCAGCTCACCGGGGACACTCAGGATGGGCGACACTGAAGCTTTCTTT. Translated: CASSPGTLRMGDTEAFF.